The 21 T cell receptor beta chains reported below all come from one sample, sequenced in a study of blood T cell repertoires in COVID-19. The table came from immunoSEQ multiplex PCR; TCRdb's copy has only in-frame clones and leaves some out. The sample has fewer than 650,000 clones; around 90% are singletons. The sample taken for sequencing was peripheral blood. These receptors were obtained from a woman aged 45 to 65 with COVID-19, enrolled during active disease.

The rearrangement uses TRBV18 and TRBJ1-4; 10 bases are a match to TRBD1. The ends lost 5 bases at V and 7 bases at J; junction bases unmatched: 13. The CDR3 is 17 amino acids. The germline V gene has CDR1 KGHSH and CDR2 LQKENI. The CDR3 is CASSFGQGVSALEKLFF. In nucleotides, the CDR3 is TGTGCCAGCTCATTTGGACAGGGGGTTTCAGCTCTTGAAAAACTGTTTTTT.

This chain uses TRBV5-6 with TRBJ2-1; a possible D gene is TRBD2 (7 bases). Germline values: CDR1 SGHDT, CDR2 YYEEEE. The length of the CDR3 is 13 residues. The V gene lost 4 bases and the J gene lost 9 bases, with 14 bases spanning the gap. This chain's CDR3 is CASSPGGPSEQFF. CDR3 in DNA: TGTGCCAGCAGCCCCGGGGGGCCAAGTGAGCAGTTCTTC.

This clone has more than one count but fewer than ten. The chain employs TRBV7-2 and TRBJ1-6; TRBD1 might be the D (5 bases). CDR1 is SGHTA and CDR2 is FQGNSA in the germline V gene. Trimming left V 3 bases short and J 6 bases short, with 6 bases between. CDR3 length: 13 amino acids. The CDR3 protein is CASSFRVNSPLHF. The CDR3 DNA is TGTGCCAGCAGCTTCAGGGTTAATTCACCCCTCCACTTT.

This clone was counted a single time. The identical CDR3 is also encoded by other nucleotide sequences in the sample. V is TRBV30 and J is TRBJ2-3, with D perhaps TRBD2 (5 bases). Trimming pared 0 bases from V and 4 bases from J, leaving 8 bases between. The CDR3 is 13 amino acids. Germline V gene lookup returns CDR1 GTSNPN and CDR2 SVGIG (reference sequence). The CDR3 DNA is TGTGCCTGGAGTGTGTCCGGGGCAGATACGCAGTATTTT. Amino acids: CAWSVSGADTQYF.

The chain combines TRBV12-1 with TRBJ1-1. TRBV12-1 is assigned pseudogene status. This CDR3 spans 13 amino acids. CDR3: CASSPRRGTEAFF. In nucleotides, the CDR3 is TGTGCCAGCAGCCCACGTCGGGGGACTGAAGCTTTCTTT.

The count of this clone is one. The chain employs TRBV29-1 and TRBJ1-2, with D unresolved. The CDR3 contains 9 residues. Trimming pared 0 bases from V and 13 bases from J, leaving 6 bases between. In germline, CDR1 is SQVTM, CDR2 ANQGSEA. CDR3 region: CSVEDPGTF. DNA of the CDR3: TGCAGCGTTGAAGATCCGGGCACCTTC.

The chain has TRBV29-1 and TRBJ2-7, with TRBD1 matching 8 bases. Germline V gives CDR1 SQVTM, CDR2 ANQGSEA. The CDR3 is made up of 16 amino acids. With 4 bases clipped from V and 2 bases from J, the junction kept 13 bases outside the gene matches. In DNA, the CDR3 is TGCAGCGTTGGCGCAGGGGGCGCTGGGGCGGCCTACGAGCAGTACTTC. Protein sequence: CSVGAGGAGAAYEQYF.

The chain recombines TRBV11-2 with TRBJ1-1, with D maybe TRBD1 (5 bases). Germline V gives CDR1 SGHAT, CDR2 FQNNGV. Trimming removed 1 base at V and 7 bases at J, with 10 bases between. This CDR3 region has 13 residues. The CDR3 is CASSLGQWNEAFF. CDR3 DNA sequence: TGTGCCAGCAGCTTAGGACAGTGGAATGAAGCTTTCTTT.

V and J are TRBV11-3 and TRBJ2-2; D is unresolved. V lost 1 base and J 1 base, leaving 7 bases between the germline ends. The CDR3 is made up of 15 amino acids. Germline V gene lookup returns CDR1 SGHNT and CDR2 YENEEA. The CDR3 loop reads CASSLVTGNTGELFF. CDR3 DNA sequence: TGTGCCAGCAGCTTAGTTACGGGGAACACCGGGGAGCTGTTTTTT. The complete variable domain, with remaining parts taken from reference TRBV11-3 and TRBJ2-2, reads EAGVVQSPRYKIIEKKQPVAFWCNPISGHNTLYWYLQNLGQGPELLIRYENEEAVDDSQLPKDRFSAERLKGVDSTLKIQPAELGDSAVYLCASSLVTGNTGELFFGEGSRLTVL.

This clone is a singleton in its sample. J is TRBJ1-3 and V is TRBV12-5; maybe TRBD1 (5 bases). V was pared by 5 bases and J by 1 base, with 15 bases between. This CDR3 region has 16 residues. The germline V gene encodes CDR1 LGHNT and CDR2 FRNRAP. CDR3 amino acids: CASGRWGGLSGNTIYF. The CDR3 region has the DNA TGTGCTAGTGGTCGATGGGGGGGTCTATCTGGAAACACCATATATTTT.

The V gene is TRBV3-1 (or the pseudogene TRBV3-2), the J gene TRBJ2-3; 16 bases fit TRBD2. V was pared by 2 bases and J by 4 bases, with 6 bases of the junction left unmatched. The CDR3 is 18 amino acids. Germline CDR1 reads LGHDT; CDR2 reads YNNKEL (reference sequence). This CDR3 is CASSQPPGTSGGADTQYF. The CDR3 DNA follows: TGTGCCAGCAGCCAACCTCCCGGGACTAGCGGGGGGGCAGATACGCAGTATTTT.

A note on this clone: Other DNA sequences from this sample encode an identical CDR3 as well. The chain combines TRBV6-5 with TRBJ2-5, with a possible D match to TRBD2 (5 bases). CDR3 length: 12 residues. With 4 bases removed from V and 5 bases from J, the gap between germline ends came to 8 bases. Germline V lookup: CDR1 MNHEY, CDR2 SVGAGI. The CDR3 DNA follows: TGTGCCAGCAGTTCCCCGGGGGAGACCCAGTACTTC. Translated: CASSSPGETQYF.

The rearrangement uses TRBV5-4 and TRBJ2-5; D not certain. This CDR3 comprises 10 residues. Germline V gives CDR1 SGHNT, CDR2 YYREEE (reference sequence). Trimming shortened V by 7 bases and J by 4 bases, and 5 bases separated the two germline ends. CDR3 DNA sequence: TGTGCCAGCGGCATAGAGACCCAGTACTTC. Translated, it gives CASGIETQYF.

The rearrangement joins TRBV6-6 to TRBJ2-6; tentatively, D is TRBD2 (5 bases). The germline gives CDR1 MNHNY, CDR2 SVGAGI (reference sequence). There are 15 residues in the CDR3. V was pared by 4 bases and J by 2 bases, with 9 bases between. The CDR3, as DNA: TGTGCCAGCAGTTCTCGGGGTGCTGGGGCCAACGTCCTGACTTTC. As protein: CASSSRGAGANVLTF.

V and J are TRBV6-5 and TRBJ2-1, with 11 bases lining up with TRBD2. V lost 0 bases and J lost 8; bases outside the gene matches: 6. CDR1 MNHEY and CDR2 SVGAGI come from the germline V gene. The CDR3 sequence is 16 residues long. The chain's CDR3 is CASSYSGTSGLHEQFF. The CDR3 DNA reads TGTGCCAGCAGTTACTCCGGGACTAGCGGTTTGCATGAGCAGTTCTTC.

The chain recombines TRBV19 with TRBJ1-2; 10 bases are shared with TRBD1. Germline V gives CDR1 LNHDA, CDR2 SQIVND (reference sequence). The CDR3 is 14 amino acids. With 3 bases clipped from V and 5 bases from J, the junction kept 3 bases outside the gene matches. This chain's CDR3 is CASSIGTGVYGYTF. The CDR3 nucleotides are TGTGCCAGTAGTATCGGGACAGGGGTTTATGGCTACACCTTC.

V and J are TRBV28 and TRBJ2-7, with TRBD1 matching over 8 bases. The CDR3 is 18 amino acids. Trimming removed 7 bases from V and 0 bases from J; junction bases left unmatched: 17. The germline CDR1 and CDR2 sequences are MDHEN and SYDVKM. CDR3 residues: CASTQGRGQSLFSYEQYF. The CDR3, as DNA: TGTGCCAGCACCCAGGGCAGGGGGCAATCACTCTTCTCCTACGAGCAGTACTTC.

The V call is TRBV5-1, the J call TRBJ2-2, with 7 positions matching TRBD1. CDR3 length equals 15 residues. V trimming: 0 bases; J trimming: 8 bases; junction bases outside the gene matches: 7. CDR1 and CDR2 from the germline V gene are SGHRS and YFSETQ. Here the CDR3 DNA reads TGCGCCAGCAGCTTGGTTGGGACAGTTACAGGGGAGCTGTTTTTT. The encoded protein is CASSLVGTVTGELFF.

V and J are TRBV6-5 and TRBJ2-1; 9 bases match TRBD2. J was trimmed by 7 bases and V by 8 bases; bases with no gene match: 6. CDR3 length equals 13 residues. Germline loops: CDR1 MNHEY, CDR2 SVGAGI. Here the CDR3 DNA reads TGTGCCAGCCGATCTAGCGGGGTGAATGAGCAGTTCTTC. Translated: CASRSSGVNEQFF.

This chain uses TRBV30 with TRBJ2-2, with D perhaps TRBD1 (6 bases). Germline V lookup: CDR1 GTSNPN, CDR2 SVGIG (reference sequence). This CDR3 contains 12 residues. With 3 bases removed from V and 10 bases from J, the gap between germline ends came to 12 bases. The CDR3 sequence: CAWRKQGQELFF. The DNA of the CDR3 is TGTGCCTGGAGGAAACAGGGCCAGGAGCTGTTTTTT.

The V call is TRBV9, the J call TRBJ2-7; tentative D call: TRBD1 (5 bases). Germline V CDR1 and CDR2: SGDLS, YYNGEE. V lost 0 bases and J lost 4, with 8 bases in between. This CDR3 has 13 amino acids. The CDR3 coding sequence is TGTGCCAGCAGCGTAGGACAGCAATACGAGCAGTACTTC. This translates into CASSVGQQYEQYF.